One sample yielded the 19 T cell receptor beta chains listed below, sequenced in a study of T cells after yellow fever vaccination. TCRdb re-derived calls from the 5' RACE reads in MiXCR, one entry per CDR3 protein. The table has 300,000 or so distinct CDR3 sequences, around 13% seen once. This material consisted of CD4+ T cells sorted from PBMCs, taken 45 days after the yellow fever booster vaccination. These TCRs come from a man aged 25 to 40 who received the YFV17D yellow fever vaccine.

The V call is TRBV9, the J call TRBJ2-1, with TRBD2 matching 11 bases. Germline loops: CDR1 SGDLS, CDR2 YYNGEE. Unmatched junction bases numbered 6, after V lost 4 bases and J lost 6 bases. CDR3 length: 15 amino acids. This CDR3 is CASSFASGGTNEQFF. CDR3 bases: TGTGCCAGCAGCTTTGCTAGCGGGGGGACCAATGAGCAGTTCTTC. Full variable domain (rest looked up from reference TRBV9 and TRBJ2-1): DSGVTQTPKHLITATGQRVTLRCSPRSGDLSVYWYQQSLDQGLQFLIQYYNGEERAKGNILERFSAQQFPDLHSELNLSSLELGDSALYFCASSFASGGTNEQFFGPGTRLTVL.

This clonotype was counted a few times. The chain recombines TRBV7-6 with TRBJ2-5; D is unresolved. CDR1 and CDR2 (germline): SGHVS, FNYEAQ. The V end lost 3 bases, the J end lost 2 bases, and 13 bases lay between the germline ends. CDR3 size: 15 residues. Here the CDR3 DNA reads TGTGCCAGCAGCTTTCGGCAGGCGAGGCAAGAGACCCAGTACTTC. Residues: CASSFRQARQETQYF.

In its sample, this clonotype was seen many times. V is TRBV7-9 and J is TRBJ2-1; D ambiguous. Germline CDR1 is SEHNR and CDR2 is FQNEAQ (reference sequence). With 1 base removed from V and 3 bases from J, the gap between germline ends came to 10 bases. The CDR3 totals 15 residues. This CDR3 reads CASSLVTPHYNEQFF. The CDR3 DNA reads as TGTGCCAGCAGCTTAGTTACCCCCCACTACAATGAGCAGTTCTTC.

The chain couples TRBV6-2 or TRBV6-3 to TRBJ2-3, with D unclear. The CDR3 runs to 13 residues. CDR1 and CDR2 (germline): MNHEY, SVGEGT. The V and J ends lost 6 bases and 4 bases respectively, with 11 bases between them. CDR3 protein: CASRAMSADTQYF. The CDR3 nucleotides are TGTGCCAGCAGGGCTATGTCCGCAGATACGCAGTATTTT.

This clonotype was seen at least ten times. The chain combines TRBV20-1 with TRBJ2-7; 7 nucleotides match TRBD2. The germline gives CDR1 DFQATT, CDR2 SNEGSKA (reference sequence). The CDR3 consists of 14 residues. J gave up 3 bases and V 0 bases, and 5 bases lay outside the gene matches. Written as DNA, the CDR3 is TGCAGTGCTAGAGATAGCGGGCAATTCTACGAGCAGTACTTC. Amino acid sequence: CSARDSGQFYEQYF.

This clonotype was picked up many times. V is TRBV20-1 and J is TRBJ2-5; no clear D. The germline V gene encodes CDR1 DFQATT and CDR2 SNEGSKA (reference sequence). CDR3 length: 14 residues. V lost 0 bases and J lost 4, with 12 bases in between. The CDR3 bases are TGCAGTGCTAGAGACATGGCCCTCTCAGAGACCCAGTACTTC. This encodes CSARDMALSETQYF.

This clonotype has a handful of counts. The chain combines TRBV19 with TRBJ2-7, with 8 positions matching TRBD2. Trimming cost V 7 bases and J 2 bases; bases outside gene matches: 4. Germline assignment: CDR1 LNHDA and CDR2 SQIVND (reference sequence). The CDR3 extends over 13 amino acids. DNA for the CDR3: TGTGCCAGTAACCGGGAGGGGACCTACGAGCAGTACTTC. It is translated as CASNREGTYEQYF.

The chain couples TRBV7-6 to TRBJ2-4; 12 nucleotides align to TRBD2. The CDR3 runs to 18 residues. Trimming at V came to 5 bases and at J to 7 bases, leaving 15 bases not matched to a gene. CDR1 is SGHVS and CDR2 is FNYEAQ in the germline V gene. DNA for the CDR3: TGTGCCAGCAGCCTGGCCGGCCCTAGCGGGAGGGCCAGGAACATTCAGTACTTC. This translates into CASSLAGPSGRARNIQYF.

The table lists this clonotype with a few counts. The rearrangement links TRBV7-9 to TRBJ2-7; TRBD2 is a possible D gene (6 bases). In germline, CDR1 is SEHNR, CDR2 FQNEAQ (reference sequence). Trimming removed 7 bases at V and 6 bases at J, with 16 bases between. This CDR3 region has 13 residues. CDR3: CASTPGAVLEQYF. DNA for the CDR3: TGTGCCAGCACCCCGGGAGCGGTCCTCGAGCAGTACTTC. The full variable domain, its missing parts supplied by reference TRBV7-9 and TRBJ2-7, is DTGVSQNPRHKITKRGQNVTFRCDPISEHNRLYWYRQTLGQGPEFLTYFQNEAQLEKSRLLSDRFSAERPKGSFSTLEIQRTEQGDSAMYLCASTPGAVLEQYFGPGTRLTVT.

There are a few counts of this clonotype. The genes are TRBV12-3 or TRBV12-4 and TRBJ1-2; D might be TRBD1 (5 bases). Deletions cut 7 bases from V and 4 bases from J, with 16 bases between. The CDR3 is made up of 14 amino acids. The CDR3 spells CASTDLFDSYGYTF. In DNA, the CDR3 is TGTGCCAGCACCGACCTATTCGACAGCTATGGCTACACCTTC.

The chain carries TRBV10-2 and TRBJ1-2, with D possibly TRBD1 on 5 matching bases. V gave up 7 bases and J gave up 3 bases, with 12 bases separating them. CDR1 is WSHSY and CDR2 is SAAADI in the germline V gene. The CDR3 consists of 13 residues. The CDR3, as DNA: TGCGCCAGCACCCGACAGAGAGACTATGGCTACACCTTC. Translation: CASTRQRDYGYTF.

This clonotype has more than one count but fewer than ten. The CDR3 loop is CATSGRKAKNIQYF. CDR3 in DNA: TGTGCCACCAGCGGACGAAAAGCCAAAAACATTCAGTACTTC. The rearrangement links TRBV15 to TRBJ2-4; no firm D call. CDR1 is LNHNV, CDR2 YYDKDF, per germline (reference sequence). CDR3 size: 14 residues. With 5 bases removed from V and 0 bases from J, the gap between germline ends came to 8 bases.

The rearrangement links TRBV20-1 to TRBJ2-7; the D is unclear. Per the germline V gene, CDR1 is DFQATT and CDR2 is SNEGSKA (reference sequence). Trimming removed 1 base at V and 6 bases at J, with 16 bases between. This CDR3 is built from 14 residues. Here the CDR3 reads CSARVDGSYGEQYF. The CDR3 region has the DNA TGCAGTGCTAGAGTGGACGGTTCATATGGCGAGCAGTACTTC.

This clonotype has a handful of counts. The V call is TRBV7-2, the J call TRBJ2-2, with D possibly matching TRBD1 (5 bases). Trimming cost V 5 bases and J 4 bases, with 8 bases left between them. This CDR3 spans 13 amino acids. Looked up from germline, CDR1 is SGHTA and CDR2 is FQGNSA. The CDR3 here is CASSKDITGELFF. CDR3 nucleotides: TGTGCCAGCAGCAAGGACATCACCGGGGAGCTGTTTTTT.

This clonotype showed up just a few times. The rearrangement links TRBV5-1 to TRBJ2-5; D ambiguous. The ends were cut back, 5 bases at V and 4 bases at J, with 18 bases in the middle. Per the germline V gene, CDR1 is SGHRS and CDR2 is YFSETQ. This CDR3 has 15 amino acids. The CDR3 region is CASSTTGRSSETQYF. CDR3 coding DNA: TGCGCCAGCAGTACGACGGGTCGGTCATCAGAGACCCAGTACTTC.

V is TRBV7-2 and J is TRBJ2-5; 14 bases line up with TRBD2. Germline CDR1 and CDR2: SGHTA and FQGNSA. Losses at the gene ends were 5 bases for V and 4 bases for J; bases not matched to a gene: 3. CDR3 length: 15 amino acids. The CDR3 sequence: CASSAGLAGVETQYF. CDR3 nucleotide sequence: TGTGCCAGCAGCGCGGGACTAGCGGGAGTAGAGACCCAGTACTTC.

This clonotype was seen many times. The chain is built from TRBV5-5 and TRBJ2-5, with a tentative D call TRBD1 (5 bases). The CDR3 contains 14 residues. CDR1 SGHKS and CDR2 YYEKEE come from the germline V gene (reference sequence). The V end was cut by 6 bases, the J end by 1 base, with 13 bases between. The CDR3: CASTLGPVQETQYF. As DNA, the CDR3 is TGTGCCAGCACCCTGGGGCCAGTCCAAGAGACCCAGTACTTC.

The J gene is TRBJ2-7, the V gene TRBV20-1; a possible D gene is TRBD1 (5 bases). The CDR3 has 11 residues. V was clipped by 6 bases and J by 8 bases, with 14 bases between them. Germline CDR1 DFQATT, CDR2 SNEGSKA (reference sequence). The CDR3 sequence is CSARQRWQQYF. CDR3 in DNA: TGCAGTGCGCGACAGCGTTGGCAGCAGTACTTC.

The V call is TRBV20-1, the J call TRBJ2-1; TRBD2 matches at 7 bases. The germline V gene encodes CDR1 DFQATT and CDR2 SNEGSKA (reference sequence). The CDR3 spans 13 residues. With V trimmed by 4 bases and J by 4 bases, 4 bases remained unmatched. This CDR3 reads CSATAGLYNEQFF. CDR3 coding DNA: TGCAGTGCTACAGCGGGACTATACAATGAGCAGTTCTTC.